These 5 T cell receptor beta chains were all obtained from the same sample, sequenced in a study of blood T cell repertoires in COVID-19. TCRdb's table, derived via immunoSEQ multiplex PCR, lists solely in-frame clones and lacks some. The data show approximately 170,000 clones, 82% seen once. Material for sequencing was peripheral blood. The source of these receptors is a woman aged 80 or over with active or convalescent COVID-19.

The V gene is TRBV18, the J gene TRBJ2-1; D gene unclear. Between the trimmed V and J ends, which lost 4 bases and 0 bases, there was a span of 7 bases. CDR3 length equals 14 residues. Germline V gene data show CDR1 as KGHSH and CDR2 as LQKENI. DNA of the CDR3: TGTGCCAGCTCACAGGAGAGCTCCTACAATGAGCAGTTCTTC. Its translation: CASSQESSYNEQFF.

The chain couples TRBV6-5 to TRBJ2-7, with TRBD1 matching over 7 bases. J gave up 0 bases and V 5 bases, and 7 bases lay outside the gene matches. Germline V gives CDR1 MNHEY, CDR2 SVGAGI. The CDR3 totals 15 residues. CDR3 nucleotide sequence: TGTGCCAGCAGTAACGACAGGGCTTTCTCCTACGAGCAGTACTTC. Translated: CASSNDRAFSYEQYF.

The chain couples TRBV5-1 to TRBJ1-3; D unresolved. The CDR3 contains 16 residues. Trimming cost V 0 bases and J 0 bases, with 10 bases left between them. CDR1 SGHRS and CDR2 YFSETQ come from the germline V gene. CDR3 in amino acids: CASSLVPGSSGNTIYF. For the CDR3, the DNA is TGCGCCAGCAGCTTGGTACCGGGGAGCTCTGGAAACACCATATATTTT.

This chain's CDR3 is CASSQGQHQPQHF. The CDR3 DNA is TGTGCCAGCAGCCAAGGACAGCATCAGCCCCAGCATTTT. This sequence joins TRBV4-2 and TRBJ1-5; possible D gene TRBD1, 5 bases. CDR3 length equals 13 residues. In germline, CDR1 is LGHNA, CDR2 YNFKEQ. Trimming pared 1 base from V and 5 bases from J, leaving 6 bases between.

The J gene is TRBJ2-7, the V gene TRBV5-1; TRBD2 matches 8 bases. The CDR3 has 13 residues. V shed 4 bases and J 7 bases; nucleotides not matched to a gene: 7. The V gene's germline CDR1 is SGHRS and CDR2 YFSETQ. Here the CDR3 reads CASSPGTRREQYF. CDR3 bases: TGCGCCAGCAGCCCCGGGACTAGGAGGGAGCAGTACTTC.